The entry below describes one T cell receptor beta chain. Antigen specificity is unknown. In the PCR, 60 Vbeta and 13 Jbeta primers were used. Only in-frame clones appear in the TCRdb table, and some are missing; sequencing was by immunoSEQ multiplex PCR. Among around 91,000 clones listed, around nine tenths were seen once. These data originate in a study of cytomegalovirus exposure and HLA in healthy donors. Study-wide context: Earlier sequencing of about 179 million T cells yielded nearly 120 million unique TCR beta sequences. Unique TCRs from HLA-typed donors, approximately 80 million of them, were held in an early data release.

Overall study results and limits: A few of the chains that were CMV-associated were confirmed in vitro to be specific for CMV antigens.

The V and J ends lost 4 bases and 2 bases respectively, with 16 bases between them. This CDR3 spans 16 amino acids. CDR1 MGHRA and CDR2 YSYEKL come from the germline V gene. The sequenced material came from PBMCs. The chain recombines TRBV4-1 with TRBJ2-3; D might be TRBD1 (6 bases). The clonotype was recovered from a man younger than 45 in good health and CMV-seropositive. The CDR3 DNA is TGCGCCAGCAGCCCCACCGGGCAGGGGATCACAGATACGCAGTATTTT. It is translated as CASSPTGQGITDTQYF.